A selection of T cell receptor beta chains follows, all from one sample in a study of a mutant IDH1 vaccine in newly diagnosed glioma. Assay: immunoSEQ multiplex PCR; the TCRdb copy retains only in-frame clones and omits some. The sample holds about 34,000 clones; about four fifths are singletons and the top ten take approximately 9.4%. The source was peripheral blood mononuclear cells (PBMCs), collected from a glioma patient treated with radiotherapy, temozolomide or both. The receptors derive from a man aged 45 to 65 with glioma. Some clones in this sample may be carry-over from other donors' samples. Both conserved end residues are part of each CDR3. A D gene is named only where the DNA matches it firmly. Size is omitted from some rows. Given values are once, few, many or a class for expanded clones.

abundance	d_gene	v_gene	j_gene	CDR3aa	CDR3nt
NA	NA	TRBV29-1	TRBJ2-3	CSVNSAAPDTQYF	TGCAGCGTCAACAGTGCCGCCCCAGATACGCAGTATTTT
NA	NA	TRBV2	TRBJ1-5	CASSEERINQPQHF	TGTGCCAGCAGTGAAGAACGGATCAATCAGCCCCAGCATTTT
NA	NA	TRBV5-6	TRBJ1-2	CASSFNYPEGGGYTF	TGTGCCAGCAGCTTCAATTATCCAGAGGGAGGTGGCTACACCTTC
NA	TRBD2	TRBV5-1	TRBJ2-1	CASGPGTSGHNEQFF	TGCGCCAGCGGACCGGGGACTAGCGGTCACAATGAGCAGTTCTTC
NA	NA	TRBV30	TRBJ1-6	CAWRKDNSPLHF	TGTGCCTGGAGAAAGGATAATTCACCCCTCCACTTT
NA	TRBD1	TRBV27	TRBJ2-7	CASSQDRDVYEQYF	TGTGCCAGCAGCCAGGACAGGGACGTCTACGAGCAGTACTTC
NA	NA	TRBV5-4	TRBJ2-5	CASSFAEETQYF	TGTGCCAGCAGCTTCGCGGAAGAGACCCAGTACTTC
NA	TRBD1	TRBV5-1	TRBJ1-4	CASSPGQEEKLFF	TGCGCCAGCAGCCCTGGACAGGAGGAAAAACTGTTTTTT
few	TRBD1	TRBV27	TRBJ1-1	CASSQGQLNTEAFF	TGTGCCAGCAGTCAGGGACAGTTGAACACTGAAGCTTTCTTT
NA	NA	TRBV19	TRBJ1-4	CASSSGTATNEKLFF	TGTGCCAGTAGCTCCGGGACCGCAACTAATGAAAAACTGTTTTTT
NA	NA	TRBV6-1	TRBJ2-5	CASSEGTGQQETQYF	TGTGCCAGCAGTGAAGGAACGGGTCAGCAAGAGACCCAGTACTTC
NA	NA	TRBV30	TRBJ1-6	CAWSGGGVSPLHF	TGTGCCTGGAGTGGTGGAGGGGTTTCACCCCTCCACTTT
NA	TRBD1	TRBV11-1	TRBJ1-2	CASSLGGTGAHGYTF	TGTGCCAGCAGCTTAGGGGGGACAGGGGCGCATGGCTACACCTTC
NA	NA	TRBV19	TRBJ1-5	CASSPQDAPQHF	TGTGCCAGTAGTCCTCAGGACGCGCCCCAGCATTTT
NA	NA	TRBV4-3	TRBJ1-3	CASSQTASSGNTIYF	TGCGCCAGCAGCCAGACGGCATCCTCTGGAAACACCATATATTTT
NA	NA	TRBV7-3	TRBJ1-1	CASSFGGNTEAFF	TGTGCCAGCAGCTTCGGGGGAAACACTGAAGCTTTCTTT
NA	TRBD1	TRBV11-2	TRBJ2-7	CASSYDRGYEQYF	TGTGCCAGCAGCTACGACAGGGGATACGAGCAGTACTTC
NA	TRBD2	TRBV27	TRBJ2-1	CASSLSIKASGRAYEQFF	TGTGCCAGCAGTTTATCGATAAAGGCTAGCGGGAGGGCTTATGAGCAGTTCTTC
NA	NA	TRBV2	TRBJ1-5	CASTYGGAQPQHF	TGTGCCAGCACTTATGGGGGGGCTCAGCCCCAGCATTTT
NA	NA	TRBV18	TRBJ1-5	CASSPAANQPQHF	TGTGCCAGCTCACCGGCGGCAAATCAGCCCCAGCATTTT
NA	TRBD2	TRBV25-1	TRBJ2-1	CASSETAGSSKQFF	TGTGCCAGCAGTGAAACAGCGGGGTCATCAAAGCAGTTCTTC
NA	TRBD1	TRBV19	TRBJ2-2	CASSRVGQGGGELFF	TGTGCCAGTAGTAGGGTTGGACAGGGTGGCGGGGAGCTGTTTTTT
NA	NA	TRBV25-1	TRBJ1-3	CASTLGAGGNTIYF	TGTGCCAGCACTTTAGGGGCTGGCGGAAACACCATATATTTT
once	TRBD2	TRBV7-2	TRBJ2-5	CASSPLGGREETQYF	TGTGCCAGCAGCCCCCTAGGCGGGAGAGAAGAGACCCAGTACTTC
NA	NA	TRBV2	TRBJ1-1	CASIPYTEAFF	TGTGCCAGCATCCCCTACACTGAAGCTTTCTTT
NA	TRBD1	TRBV7-2	TRBJ2-2	CASSPGQMNTGELFF	TGTGCCAGCAGCCCGGGACAGATGAACACCGGGGAGCTGTTTTTT
NA	NA	TRBV18	TRBJ1-1	CASSSGGRNTEAFF	TGTGCCAGCTCCTCAGGCGGCAGAAACACTGAAGCTTTCTTT
NA	NA	TRBV5-5	TRBJ2-7	CASSLTYEQYF	TGTGCCAGCAGCCTGACCTACGAGCAGTACTTC
NA	TRBD1	TRBV29-1	TRBJ1-2	CSAWDRGYGYTF	TGCAGCGCCTGGGACAGGGGCTATGGCTACACCTTC
NA	NA	TRBV19	TRBJ1-5	CASSDKPGWNQPQHF	TGTGCCAGTAGTGATAAGCCAGGGTGGAATCAGCCCCAGCATTTT
NA	TRBD1	TRBV30	TRBJ1-1	CAWSDRGQGRLNTEAFF	TGTGCCTGGAGTGACCGTGGACAGGGAAGGTTAAACACTGAAGCTTTCTTT
NA	NA	TRBV20-1	TRBJ1-1	CSATREEAFF	TGCAGTGCGACGAGGGAGGAAGCTTTCTTT
NA	NA	TRBV2	TRBJ2-6	CASAWGSSSGANVLTF	TGTGCCAGCGCCTGGGGGTCCAGCTCTGGGGCCAACGTCCTGACTTTC
NA	TRBD1	TRBV7-4	TRBJ1-1	CASSLGTGQGATDTEAFF	TGTGCCAGCAGCTTAGGGACGGGACAGGGGGCAACGGACACTGAAGCTTTCTTT
NA	NA	TRBV6-6	TRBJ2-7	CASSYSSTYEQYF	TGTGCCAGCAGTTACAGCTCTACCTACGAGCAGTACTTC
NA	NA	TRBV6-1	TRBJ2-6	CASSGQGGTGANVLTF	TGTGCCAGCAGTGGCCAGGGTGGCACTGGGGCCAACGTCCTGACTTTC
NA	NA	TRBV27	TRBJ2-5	CASSSPREFGETQYF	TGTGCCAGCAGTTCTCCCAGGGAGTTTGGCGAGACCCAGTACTTC
NA	NA	TRBV10-3	TRBJ1-6	CANQEGPNSPLHF	TGTGCCAACCAGGAGGGACCAAATTCACCCCTCCACTTT
NA	TRBD2	TRBV4-1	TRBJ2-1	CASSHDGTSALGEQFF	TGCGCCAGCAGCCATGATGGGACTAGCGCCTTGGGTGAGCAGTTCTTC
NA	NA	TRBV27	TRBJ2-2	CASSLLDGSTGELFF	TGTGCCAGCAGTTTGCTCGATGGTTCGACCGGGGAGCTGTTTTTT
NA	NA	TRBV7-2	TRBJ2-3	CASEHPSTDTQYF	TGTGCCAGCGAGCACCCTAGCACAGATACGCAGTATTTT
NA	NA	TRBV4-2	TRBJ1-3	CASSQQGGSGNTIYF	TGTGCCAGCAGCCAACAAGGGGGCTCTGGAAACACCATATATTTT
NA	TRBD2	TRBV5-6	TRBJ2-7	CASSLLAGDEQYF	TGTGCCAGCAGCCTACTAGCGGGAGATGAGCAGTACTTC
NA	NA	TRBV4-1	TRBJ2-1	CASSQGASASNEQFF	TGCGCCAGCAGCCAAGGGGCTAGCGCTAGCAATGAGCAGTTCTTC
NA	NA	TRBV7-9	TRBJ1-2	CASSSLWSLLANYGYTF	TGTGCCAGCAGCTCCTTATGGAGCCTTTTAGCTAACTATGGCTACACCTTC
few	TRBD1	TRBV4-3	TRBJ1-1	CASSLITGQGNTEAFF	TGCGCCAGCAGCCTCATAACAGGACAGGGGAACACTGAAGCTTTCTTT
NA	NA	TRBV5-1	TRBJ2-6	CASSESGANVLTF	TGCGCCAGCAGCGAGTCTGGGGCCAACGTCCTGACTTTC
NA	NA	TRBV19	TRBJ1-4	CASSATRDFDEKLFF	TGTGCCAGTAGCGCTACTCGGGACTTTGATGAAAAACTGTTTTTT
NA	NA	TRBV7-2	TRBJ2-1	CASSISGPGEQFF	TGTGCCAGCAGCATCTCCGGTCCGGGGGAGCAGTTCTTC
NA	TRBD1	TRBV4-3	TRBJ1-1	CASSQADRDVTEAFF	TGCGCCAGCAGCCAAGCCGACAGGGATGTCACTGAAGCTTTCTTT
few	NA	TRBV5-1	TRBJ2-5	CASSLGIGPPGETQYF	TGCGCCAGCAGCTTGGGGATAGGACCTCCAGGGGAGACCCAGTACTTC
NA	NA	TRBV19	TRBJ1-1	CASSVQGGVTEAFF	TGTGCCAGTAGTGTACAGGGCGGCGTCACTGAAGCTTTCTTT
NA	TRBD2	TRBV10-3	TRBJ2-1	CAISEREEPGEQFF	TGTGCCATCTCGGAGCGGGAGGAGCCAGGTGAGCAGTTCTTC
NA	TRBD1	TRBV5-4	TRBJ2-7	CASRELGQGGKSYEQYF	TGTGCCAGCAGAGAACTGGGACAGGGGGGTAAGTCCTACGAGCAGTACTTC
NA	NA	TRBV7-2	TRBJ1-5	CASSLAGSAYQPQHF	TGTGCCAGCAGCCTCGCGGGGAGTGCATATCAGCCCCAGCATTTT
NA	NA	TRBV10-3	TRBJ1-1	CAISESTLRRPEAFF	TGTGCCATCAGTGAGTCGACTTTACGTAGGCCAGAGGCTTTCTTT
NA	NA	TRBV28	TRBJ1-1	CASSKGWNTEAFF	TGTGCCAGCAGTAAGGGATGGAACACTGAAGCTTTCTTT
NA	TRBD1	TRBV14	TRBJ2-7	CASSHLDREAHEQYF	TGTGCCAGCAGCCATCTGGACAGGGAGGCTCACGAGCAGTACTTC